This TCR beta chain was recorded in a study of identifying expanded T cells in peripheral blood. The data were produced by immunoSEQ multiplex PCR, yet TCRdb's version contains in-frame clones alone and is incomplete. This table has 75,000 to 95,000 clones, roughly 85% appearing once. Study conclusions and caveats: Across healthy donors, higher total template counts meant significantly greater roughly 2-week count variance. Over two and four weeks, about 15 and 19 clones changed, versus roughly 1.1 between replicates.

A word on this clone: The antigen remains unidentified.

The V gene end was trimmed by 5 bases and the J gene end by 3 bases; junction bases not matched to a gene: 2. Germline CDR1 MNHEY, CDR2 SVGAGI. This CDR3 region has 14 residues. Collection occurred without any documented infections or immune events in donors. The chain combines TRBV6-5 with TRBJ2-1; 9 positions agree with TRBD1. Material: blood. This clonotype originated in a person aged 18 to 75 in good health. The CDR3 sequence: CASSRDRVYNEQFF. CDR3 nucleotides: TGTGCCAGCAGTCGGGACAGGGTCTACAATGAGCAGTTCTTC.